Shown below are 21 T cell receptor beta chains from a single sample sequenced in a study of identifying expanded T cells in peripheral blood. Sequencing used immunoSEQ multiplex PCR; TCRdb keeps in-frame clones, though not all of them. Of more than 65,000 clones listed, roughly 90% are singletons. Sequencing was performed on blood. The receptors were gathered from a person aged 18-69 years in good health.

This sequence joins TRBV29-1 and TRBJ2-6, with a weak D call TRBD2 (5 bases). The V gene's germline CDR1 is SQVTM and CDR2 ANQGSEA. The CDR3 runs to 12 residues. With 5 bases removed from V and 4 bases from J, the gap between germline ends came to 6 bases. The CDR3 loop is CSVIAGANVLTF. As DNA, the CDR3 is TGCAGCGTTATAGCGGGGGCCAACGTCCTGACTTTC.

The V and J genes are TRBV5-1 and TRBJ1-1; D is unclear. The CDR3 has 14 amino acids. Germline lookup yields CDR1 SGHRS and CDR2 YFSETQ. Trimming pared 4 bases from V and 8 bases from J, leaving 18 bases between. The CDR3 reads CASSPAAADEEAFF. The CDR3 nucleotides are TGCGCCAGCAGCCCGGCCGCGGCAGACGAAGAAGCTTTCTTT. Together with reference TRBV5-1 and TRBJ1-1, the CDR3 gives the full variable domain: KAGVTQTPRYLIKTRGQQVTLSCSPISGHRSVSWYQQTPGQGLQFLFEYFSETQRNKGNFPGRFSGRQFSNSRSEMNVSTLELGDSALYLCASSPAAADEEAFFGQGTRLTVV.

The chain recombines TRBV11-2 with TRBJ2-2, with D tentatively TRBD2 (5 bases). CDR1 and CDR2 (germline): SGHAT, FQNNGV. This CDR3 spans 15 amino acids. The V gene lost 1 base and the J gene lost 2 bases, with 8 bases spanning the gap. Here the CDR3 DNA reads TGTGCCAGCAGCTTAGGCGGGTATAACACCGGGGAGCTGTTTTTT. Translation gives CASSLGGYNTGELFF.

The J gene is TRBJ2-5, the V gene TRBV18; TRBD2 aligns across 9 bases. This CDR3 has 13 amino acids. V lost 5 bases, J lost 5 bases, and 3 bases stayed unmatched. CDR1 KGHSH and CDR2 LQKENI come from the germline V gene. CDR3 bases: TGTGCCAGCTCATCAGGACTAGCGGAGACCCAGTACTTC. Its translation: CASSSGLAETQYF.

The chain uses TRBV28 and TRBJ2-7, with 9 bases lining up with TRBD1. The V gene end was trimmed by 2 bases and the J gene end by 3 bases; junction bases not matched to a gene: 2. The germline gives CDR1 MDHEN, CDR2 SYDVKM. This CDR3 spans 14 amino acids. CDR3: CASSLRQGVYEQYF. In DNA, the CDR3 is TGTGCCAGCAGTTTAAGACAGGGGGTCTACGAGCAGTACTTC.

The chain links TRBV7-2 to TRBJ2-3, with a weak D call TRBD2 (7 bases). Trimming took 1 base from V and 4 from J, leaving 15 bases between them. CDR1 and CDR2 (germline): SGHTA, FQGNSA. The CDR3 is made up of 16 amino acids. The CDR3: CASSLERGARADTQYF. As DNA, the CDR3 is TGTGCCAGCAGCTTAGAACGGGGGGCGAGGGCAGATACGCAGTATTTT. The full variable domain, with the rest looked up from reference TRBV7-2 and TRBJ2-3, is GAGVSQSPSNKVTEKGKDVELRCDPISGHTALYWYRQSLGQGLEFLIYFQGNSAPDKSGLPSDRFSAERTGGSVSTLTIQRTQQEDSAVYLCASSLERGARADTQYFGPGTRLTVL.

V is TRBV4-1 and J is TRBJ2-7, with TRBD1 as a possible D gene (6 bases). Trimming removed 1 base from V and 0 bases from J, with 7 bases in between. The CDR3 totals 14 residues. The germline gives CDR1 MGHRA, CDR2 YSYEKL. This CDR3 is CASSQGGPSYEQYF. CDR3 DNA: TGCGCCAGCAGCCAAGGGGGGCCCTCCTACGAGCAGTACTTC.

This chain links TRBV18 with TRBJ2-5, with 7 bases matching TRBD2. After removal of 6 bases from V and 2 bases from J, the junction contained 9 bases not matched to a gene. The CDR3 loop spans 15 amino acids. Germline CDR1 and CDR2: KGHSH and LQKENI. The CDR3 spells CASSQTAGVQETQYF. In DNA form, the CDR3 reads TGTGCCAGCTCCCAAACTGCGGGGGTTCAAGAGACCCAGTACTTC.

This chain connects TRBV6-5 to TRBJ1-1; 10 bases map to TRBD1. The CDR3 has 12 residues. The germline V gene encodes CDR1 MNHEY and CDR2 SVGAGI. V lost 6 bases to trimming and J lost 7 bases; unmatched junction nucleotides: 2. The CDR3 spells CASSRTGGEAFF. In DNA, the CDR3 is TGTGCCAGCAGCCGGACAGGGGGTGAAGCTTTCTTT.

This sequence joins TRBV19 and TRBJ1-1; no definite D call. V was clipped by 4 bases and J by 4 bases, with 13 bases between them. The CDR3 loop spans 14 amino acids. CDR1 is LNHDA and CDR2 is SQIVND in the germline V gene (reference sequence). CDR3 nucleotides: TGTGCCAGTAGTACCCCCCGCCTGGGCACTGAAGCTTTCTTT. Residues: CASSTPRLGTEAFF.

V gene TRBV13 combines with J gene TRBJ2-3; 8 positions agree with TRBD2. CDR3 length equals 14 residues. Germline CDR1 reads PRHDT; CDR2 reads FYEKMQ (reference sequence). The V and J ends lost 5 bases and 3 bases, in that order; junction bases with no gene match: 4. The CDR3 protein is CASSTSGGTDTQYF. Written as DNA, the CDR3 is TGTGCCAGCAGCACCAGCGGGGGAACAGATACGCAGTATTTT.

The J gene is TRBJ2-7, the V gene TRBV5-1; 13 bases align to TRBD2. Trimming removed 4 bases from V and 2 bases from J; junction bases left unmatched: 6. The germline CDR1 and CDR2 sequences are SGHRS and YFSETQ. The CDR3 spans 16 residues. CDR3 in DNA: TGCGCCAGCAGCCTGGGACTAGCGGGATCGACCTACGAGCAGTACTTC. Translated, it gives CASSLGLAGSTYEQYF.

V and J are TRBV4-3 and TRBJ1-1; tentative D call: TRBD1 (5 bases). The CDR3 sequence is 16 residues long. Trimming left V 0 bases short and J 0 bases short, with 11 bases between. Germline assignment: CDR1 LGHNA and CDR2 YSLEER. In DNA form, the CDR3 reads TGCGCCAGCAGCCAAGAGGCAGGGTACATGAACACTGAAGCTTTCTTT. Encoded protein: CASSQEAGYMNTEAFF.

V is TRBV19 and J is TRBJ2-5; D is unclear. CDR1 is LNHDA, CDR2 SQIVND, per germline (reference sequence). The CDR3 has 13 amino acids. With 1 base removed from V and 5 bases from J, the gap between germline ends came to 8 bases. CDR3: CASSIGLKETQYF. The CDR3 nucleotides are TGTGCCAGTAGTATAGGGTTGAAGGAGACCCAGTACTTC.

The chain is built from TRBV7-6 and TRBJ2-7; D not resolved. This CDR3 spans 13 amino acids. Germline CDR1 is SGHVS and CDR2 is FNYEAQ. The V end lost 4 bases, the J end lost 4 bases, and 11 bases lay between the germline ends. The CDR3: CASSSPALYEQYF. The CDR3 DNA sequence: TGTGCCAGCAGCTCACCGGCCCTATACGAGCAGTACTTC.

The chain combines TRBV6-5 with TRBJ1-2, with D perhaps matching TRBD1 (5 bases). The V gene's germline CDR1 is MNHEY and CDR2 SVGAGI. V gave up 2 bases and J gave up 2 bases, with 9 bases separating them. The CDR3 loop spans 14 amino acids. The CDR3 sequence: CASSYQGRNYGYTF. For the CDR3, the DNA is TGTGCCAGCAGTTACCAGGGACGGAACTATGGCTACACCTTC.

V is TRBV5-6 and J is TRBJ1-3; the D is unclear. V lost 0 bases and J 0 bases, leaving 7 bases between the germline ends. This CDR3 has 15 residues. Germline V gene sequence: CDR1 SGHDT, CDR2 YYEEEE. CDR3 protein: CASSLDSYSGNTIYF. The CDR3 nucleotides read TGTGCCAGCAGCTTGGACTCGTACTCTGGAAACACCATATATTTT.

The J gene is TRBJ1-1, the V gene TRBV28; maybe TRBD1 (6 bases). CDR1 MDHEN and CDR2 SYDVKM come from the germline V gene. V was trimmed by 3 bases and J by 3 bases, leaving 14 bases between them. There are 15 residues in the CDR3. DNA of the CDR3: TGTGCCAGCAGTTTTTCGGACAGTGCTGACACTGAAGCTTTCTTT. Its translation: CASSFSDSADTEAFF.

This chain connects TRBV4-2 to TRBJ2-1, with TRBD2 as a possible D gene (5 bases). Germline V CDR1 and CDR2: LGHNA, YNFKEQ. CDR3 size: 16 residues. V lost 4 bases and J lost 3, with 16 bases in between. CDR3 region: CASSPWTSSVYNEQFF. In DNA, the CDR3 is TGTGCCAGCAGCCCCTGGACTTCCTCGGTCTACAATGAGCAGTTCTTC.

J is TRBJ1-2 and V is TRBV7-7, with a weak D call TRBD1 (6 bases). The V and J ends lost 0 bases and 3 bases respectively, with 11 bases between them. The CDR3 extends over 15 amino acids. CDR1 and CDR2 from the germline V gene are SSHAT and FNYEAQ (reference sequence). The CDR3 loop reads CASSLAPGQDYGYTF. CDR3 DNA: TGTGCCAGCAGCTTAGCTCCGGGACAAGACTATGGCTACACCTTC.

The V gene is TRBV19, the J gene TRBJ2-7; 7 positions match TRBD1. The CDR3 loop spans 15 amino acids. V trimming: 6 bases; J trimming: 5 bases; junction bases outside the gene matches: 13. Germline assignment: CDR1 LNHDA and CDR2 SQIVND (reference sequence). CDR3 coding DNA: TGTGCCAGTAGCACTACAGGGGTTGTAATCCACGAGCAGTACTTC. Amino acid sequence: CASSTTGVVIHEQYF. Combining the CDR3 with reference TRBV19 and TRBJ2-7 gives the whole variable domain DGGITQSPKYLFRKEGQNVTLSCEQNLNHDAMYWYRQDPGQGLRLIYYSQIVNDFQKGDIAEGYSVSREKKESFPLTVTSAQKNPTAFYLCASSTTGVVIHEQYFGPGTRLTVT.